This TCR beta chain came from a study of T cell responses to AZD1222 COVID-19 vaccine (dated by TCRdb to about 2021). General notes on the study: AZD1222 recipients whose second dose came at about 4 weeks and those whose second dose came at about 12 weeks were combined into one group, since spike-specific TCR depth and breadth did not differ between the two schedules. Trial participants were enrolled into age subgroups of 18-55, 56-69 and 70-plus years, which contained around 150, 29 and 61 TCR-sequenced participants, respectively. TCR sequencing covered 233 trial participants: 200 to 220 given two doses of AZD1222 and 26 given two doses of MenACWY control vaccine.

Findings and caveats that apply to the study as a whole: Reportedly, close to half of the unique spike-specific TCRs recognized epitopes lying outside the regions that are mutated in the B.1.351 and B.1.1.7 variants. Because no day 14 peak-response samples were available, the repertoires could be characterized only after the peak T cell response. In the small 56-69-year group, the increase in depth fell short of significance, most likely because of low power. After two AZD1222 doses, both the breadth and the depth of spike-specific TCRs were significantly higher than at day 0 and than in MenACWY recipients. Participants were mostly white British and included more females than males, and it was suggested by the authors that clonal diversity may have been underestimated. The whole spike protein was spanned by vaccine-associated CD4 TCRs, and dominant responses were seen in regions 160-218 and 743-854. Conclusions about previously exposed vaccinees are limited, since just five or six AZD1222 recipients were seropositive for SARS-CoV-2 at baseline.

The sample's time point label is to be understood as: baseline before first vaccination. The vaccinee samples were drawn from two UK trials, COV001 and COV002, one of which was a single-blind randomized controlled phase 2/3 trial testing AZD1222 (ChAdOx1 nCoV-19) in healthy adults. For TCRbeta chain sequencing, PBMC samples from trial participants were taken at day 0 and at day 28 after the second dose. This clone was observed a handful of times. Its target antigen remains unknown. Nothing much larger sits one base from this clone, and base qualities are not available. Its CDR3 holds 13 amino acids, cysteine through phenylalanine. This entry keeps only the CDR3 DNA: 39 bases, framed from base 1. The junction carries 7 bases between V and J, which are trimmed by 2 bases and 5 bases respectively. For CDR1 and CDR2, the germline V gene lists SGHTA and FQGNSA. The CDR3 regions of human TCRbeta chains were subjected to immunosequencing. As for the original processing: TCRs in the repertoires were compared against a reference library of SARS-CoV-2-specific TCRs that had been generated with the MIRA antigen-specificity platform. Breadth was defined as the fraction of unique TCRs that were SARS-CoV-2-associated, and depth was defined as the fraction of total T cells that were SARS-CoV-2-associated. Using the MIRA data, each spike-specific TCR was assigned both to the spike region to which the TCR was reactive and to a CD4 or CD8 class. Log10-transformed breadth and depth values were compared by one-way ANOVA with Sidak's multiple comparisons tests. TCRdb took over this immuneACCESS table, retaining in-frame rearrangements with V and J assigned. Such tables are incomplete; in checked studies, under half of the missing clones stem from an unresolved V gene, and the remainder is unexplained. The DNA gave D and trimming, while V, J and clone size come from that table. The sample contains approximately 92,000 clones, approximately 90% of them found a single time. The ten largest make up about a fifth of the sample.

This chain joins TRBV7-2 to TRBJ1-5, with the D gene not clear enough to name. The receptor was derived from an adult in good health. The input for sequencing was peripheral blood, taken on day 0 of AZD1222 vaccination. The CDR3 reads as follows: CASSLLMDQPQHF. The nucleotide sequence reads as follows: TGTGCCAGCAGCTTACTTATGGATCAGCCCCAGCATTTT.